This record covers a single T cell receptor (beta chain). This sample is part of a study of cytomegalovirus exposure and HLA in healthy donors. Deletions cut 2 bases from V and 6 bases from J, with 18 bases between. This CDR3 has 15 amino acids. Germline V gene sequence: CDR1 SGHDT, CDR2 YYEEEE. Vbeta (60) and Jbeta (13) primers were used in the PCR. The table came from immunoSEQ multiplex PCR; TCRdb's copy has only in-frame clones and leaves some out. The table includes approximately 170,000 clones, approximately 83% detected once. The donors comprised healthy bone marrow donors. Input material: PBMCs. The rearrangement links TRBV5-6 to TRBJ2-7, with TRBD2 as a possible D gene (6 bases). The origin of this receptor is a boy aged 2 to 10 in good health and CMV-seronegative. The CDR3 DNA follows: TGTGCCAGCAGCTTCTCTAGCGCTGGAGGAGGCGAGCAGTACTTC. Its protein product is CASSFSSAGGGEQYF. Filled out from reference TRBV5-6 and TRBJ2-7, the complete variable domain reads DAGVTQSPTHLIKTRGQQVTLRCSPKSGHDTVSWYQQALGQGPQFIFQYYEEEERQRGNFPDRFSGHQFPNYSSELNVNALLLGDSALYLCASSFSSAGGGEQYFGPGTRLTVT.